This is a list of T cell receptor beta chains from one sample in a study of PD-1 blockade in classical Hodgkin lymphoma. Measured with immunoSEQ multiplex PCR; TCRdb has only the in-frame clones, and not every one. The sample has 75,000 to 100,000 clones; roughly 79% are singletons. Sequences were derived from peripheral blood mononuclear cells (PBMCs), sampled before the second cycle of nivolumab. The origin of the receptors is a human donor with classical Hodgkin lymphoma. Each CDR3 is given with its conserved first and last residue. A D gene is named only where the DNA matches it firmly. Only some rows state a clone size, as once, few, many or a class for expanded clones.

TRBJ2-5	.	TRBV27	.	TGTGCCAGCAGTTTTGGCCAGGGGTACAGGCGGGAGACCCAGTACTTC	CASSFGQGYRRETQYF
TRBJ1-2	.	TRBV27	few	TGTGCCAGCAGTTCGGCCCTTAGTGGCTACACCTTC	CASSSALSGYTF
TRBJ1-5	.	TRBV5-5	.	TGTGCCAGCAGCTTGAGAGGGTTGGATAGCAATCAGCCCCAGCATTTT	CASSLRGLDSNQPQHF
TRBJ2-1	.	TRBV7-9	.	TGTGCCAGCAGCTTAGCCGCGGGAGAGCAGTTCTTC	CASSLAAGEQFF
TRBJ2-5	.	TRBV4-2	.	TGTGCCAGCAGCCATAAACAGGGCCAAGAGACCCAGTACTTC	CASSHKQGQETQYF
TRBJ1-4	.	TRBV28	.	TGTGCCAGCAGTTTACTCACAAATGAAAAACTGTTTTTT	CASSLLTNEKLFF
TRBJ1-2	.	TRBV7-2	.	TGTGCCAGCCGGTTTGGGACCAGACCAGGGTCGAGCTATGGCTACACCTTC	CASRFGTRPGSSYGYTF
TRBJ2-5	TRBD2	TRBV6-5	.	TGTGCCAGCAGTAAGGGACTAGCGGAACAAGAGACCCAGTACTTC	CASSKGLAEQETQYF
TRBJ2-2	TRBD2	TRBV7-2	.	TGTGCCAGCAGCTCTCTGGGACTAGCGGGCGGGGAGCTGTTTTTT	CASSSLGLAGGELFF
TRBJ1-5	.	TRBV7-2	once	TGTGCCAGCAGCCCCTCGGGGGGCCCTCAGCCCCAGCATTTT	CASSPSGGPQPQHF
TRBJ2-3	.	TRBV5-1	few	TGCGCCAGCAGCTTGAGGGCCCAGGGTAGCACAGATACGCAGTATTTT	CASSLRAQGSTDTQYF
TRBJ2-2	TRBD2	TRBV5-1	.	TGCGCCAGCAGCTTGGCGGTTAGCGGGAGGGCCAGGACCGGGGAGCTGTTTTTT	CASSLAVSGRARTGELFF
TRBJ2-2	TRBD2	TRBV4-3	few	TGCGCCAGCAGCCAAGATCCTCTAGCGGGTCGGACCGGGGAGCTGTTTTTT	CASSQDPLAGRTGELFF
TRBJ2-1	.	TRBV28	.	TGTGCCAGCAAAAGTGGAACTTCGCTTAATGAGCAGTTCTTC	CASKSGTSLNEQFF
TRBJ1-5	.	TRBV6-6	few	TGTGCCAGCAGTTACTCGTTCCAGGGAGGCCAGCCCCAGCATTTT	CASSYSFQGGQPQHF
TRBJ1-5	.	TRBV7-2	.	TGTGCCAGCAGCCTCCGGGACGGCAGCAATCAGCCCCAGCATTTT	CASSLRDGSNQPQHF
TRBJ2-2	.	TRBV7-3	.	TGTGCCAGCACTGCTAGCAGAACCACCGGGGAGCTGTTTTTT	CASTASRTTGELFF
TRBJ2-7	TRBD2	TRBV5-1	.	TGCGCCAGCAGCCCGGTAACTAGCGGGACCTCCTACGAGCAGTACTTC	CASSPVTSGTSYEQYF
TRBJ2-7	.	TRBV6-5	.	TGTGCCAACCCCAGGTGGTACGAGCAGTACTTC	CANPRWYEQYF